The rows below give T cell receptor beta chains drawn from one sample of a study of CD8+CD57+ T cells in acquired aplastic anemia. TCRdb re-called the reads with MiXCR, one entry per CDR3 protein. The sample yields about 130,000 distinct CDR3 sequences, around 48% seen once. Sequencing was carried out using sorted CD4+, CD8+, or CD8+CD57+ T cells (not recorded which) from PBMCs. The source of these receptors is a human donor in good health, serving as a control. CDR3s include the opening cysteine and the closing phenylalanine or tryptophan. Fields, in order: J gene, D gene, clone size, V gene, CDR3 protein, CDR3 DNA. D genes are given only for firm matches. Clone size appears in some rows only: once, few, many, or a class for an expanded clone.

>TRBJ2-7|TRBD1|NA|TRBV29-1
CSVEIPQGAYEQYF
TGCAGCGTTGAAATTCCACAGGGGGCTTACGAGCAGTACTTC
>TRBJ1-1|NA|NA|TRBV6-1
CAISEAVRRNTEAFF
TGTGCCATCAGTGAAGCAGTGAGACGGAACACTGAAGCTTTCTTT
>TRBJ2-2|NA|many|TRBV20-1
CSARAGTQVAGELFF
TGCAGTGCTAGAGCCGGGACTCAGGTAGCCGGGGAGCTGTTTTTT
>TRBJ1-4|NA|NA|TRBV5-1
CASSLVPANEKLFF
TGCGCCAGCAGCTTGGTACCCGCAAATGAAAAACTGTTTTTT
>TRBJ1-4|NA|many|TRBV11-2
CASSLDQTNEKLFF
TGTGCCAGCAGCTTAGATCAGACTAATGAAAAACTGTTTTTT
>TRBJ2-5|TRBD2|NA|TRBV29-1
CSVGRTSGIGETQYF
TGCAGCGTTGGGCGGACTAGCGGGATCGGGGAGACCCAGTACTTC
>TRBJ1-1|NA|many|TRBV19
CASSIIRGGRWTEAFF
TGTGCCAGTAGTATCATTCGGGGGGGGCGTTGGACTGAAGCTTTCTTT
>TRBJ2-3|NA|NA|TRBV9
CASTPAGTDTQYF
TGTGCCAGCACCCCGGCAGGCACAGATACGCAGTATTTT
>TRBJ2-1|TRBD1|many|TRBV11-3
CASSPLGQTNEQFF
TGTGCCAGCAGTCCGTTGGGACAGACCAATGAGCAGTTCTTC
>TRBJ1-2|NA|few|TRBV28
CASSLTEAPGGYTF
TGTGCCAGCAGTCTCACAGAGGCACCTGGGGGCTACACCTTC
>TRBJ2-1|NA|NA|TRBV25-1
CASSERRAKSGGSYNEQFF
TGTGCCAGCAGTGAACGACGAGCCAAAAGCGGTGGCTCCTACAATGAGCAGTTCTTC
>TRBJ1-2|TRBD1|few|TRBV19
CASSIVGGQAYGYTF
TGTGCCAGTAGTATAGTAGGGGGACAGGCCTATGGCTACACCTTC
>TRBJ1-2|TRBD1|many|TRBV6-2/TRBV6-3
CAISGTGLNYGYTF
TGTGCCATCTCCGGGACAGGGTTGAACTATGGCTACACCTTC